This passage covers 13 T cell receptor beta chains from one sample sequenced in a study of T cell responses to AZD1222 COVID-19 vaccine (dated by TCRdb to the early 2020s). Library preparation employed the immunoSEQ multiplex PCR assay. Drawn from immuneACCESS, this table holds only the in-frame rearrangements with V and J called that TCRdb kept. Clones are partly lost; checked studies trace under half to an unresolved V gene and leave the rest unexplained. Counted in this sample were fewer than 200,000 clones; over 75% of them appeared once. The ten largest account for roughly 4% of the sample. The time point label on this specimen signifies: about 28 days (+/-7) after the second vaccine dose. Source: peripheral blood, taken 28 days after the second AZD1222 dose. The receptors come from an adult who received the AZD1222 COVID-19 vaccine.

This clone was seen more than once but under ten times. This rearrangement joins TRBV9 to TRBJ1-2; D gene uncertain. V shed 2 bases and J shed 4 bases, with 15 bases lying between them. The CDR3 totals 15 residues. Germline loops: CDR1 SGDLS, CDR2 YYNGEE. The CDR3 DNA sequence: TGTGCCAGCAGCGTGGGCTCGGAAATTCCCTATGGCTACACCTTC. This sequence encodes CASSVGSEIPYGYTF. The whole variable domain, remainder taken from reference TRBV9 and TRBJ1-2, is DSGVTQTPKHLITATGQRVTLRCSPRSGDLSVYWYQQSLDQGLQFLIQYYNGEERAKGNILERFSAQQFPDLHSELNLSSLELGDSALYFCASSVGSEIPYGYTFGSGTRLTVV.

This CDR3 reads CASNRGGVAGELFF. CDR3 sequence (DNA): TGTGCCAGCAACAGAGGGGGGGTGGCCGGGGAGCTGTTTTTT. V gene TRBV6-5 combines with J gene TRBJ2-2; possible D gene TRBD2, 7 bases. The CDR3 loop spans 14 amino acids. Trimming took off 7 bases at V and 6 bases at J, with 15 bases between the two ends. The germline V gene has CDR1 MNHEY and CDR2 SVGAGI.

CDR3 nucleotides: TGTGCCAGCAGTAAGGACGGGAACACTGAAGCTTTCTTT. Translation gives CASSKDGNTEAFF. V usage is TRBV6-5 and J usage is TRBJ1-1; D is undetermined. V was pared by 5 bases and J by 1 base, with 8 bases between. CDR3 length: 13 amino acids. From germline, CDR1 is MNHEY and CDR2 SVGAGI.

This chain joins TRBV19 and TRBJ1-5; 8 bases map to TRBD1. The CDR3 runs to 15 residues. Germline V gives CDR1 LNHDA, CDR2 SQIVND (reference sequence). V lost 7 bases, J lost 0 bases, and 5 bases stayed unmatched. CDR3 protein: CASTTQGVSNQPQHF. DNA for the CDR3: TGTGCCAGTACCACACAGGGGGTTAGCAATCAGCCCCAGCATTTT.

The gene calls are TRBV19 and TRBJ1-5; 7 bases are shared with TRBD1. The CDR3 is 15 residues long. CDR1 and CDR2 (germline): LNHDA, SQIVND (reference sequence). The V and J ends lost 4 bases and 6 bases, in that order; junction bases with no gene match: 9. The CDR3 reads CASSRPGQLTQPQHF. For the CDR3, the DNA is TGTGCCAGTAGTAGACCGGGACAGTTGACTCAGCCCCAGCATTTT.

The rearrangement joins TRBV6-4 to TRBJ2-7; D not certain. The germline V gene encodes CDR1 MRHNA and CDR2 SNTAGT. V was pared by 5 bases and J by 2 bases, with 1 base between. The CDR3 loop spans 10 amino acids. This CDR3 reads CASSPYEQYF. The CDR3 nucleotides read TGTGCCAGCAGTCCCTACGAGCAGTACTTC.

This chain connects TRBV3-1 (or the pseudogene TRBV3-2) to TRBJ1-4; D is uncertain. Germline CDR1 is LGHDT and CDR2 is YNNKEL (reference sequence). Trimming cost V 4 bases and J 8 bases, with 8 bases left between them. The CDR3 extends over 12 amino acids. The CDR3, as DNA: TGTGCCAGCAGCCCACCGGGGGAAAAACTGTTTTTT. Translating it yields CASSPPGEKLFF.

The chain has TRBV4-1 and TRBJ2-1; D ambiguous. CDR3 length: 12 amino acids. The V end was cut by 3 bases, the J end by 10 bases, with 10 bases between. Germline V gene data show CDR1 as MGHRA and CDR2 as YSYEKL. In DNA, the CDR3 is TGCGCCAGCAGCCAGTTAGTCGGGGAGCAGTTCTTC. Protein: CASSQLVGEQFF.

The gene calls are TRBV19 and TRBJ2-6, with D possibly matching TRBD1 (5 bases). CDR3 length: 15 residues. V was clipped by 4 bases and J by 1 base, with 8 bases between them. Per germline, CDR1 LNHDA and CDR2 SQIVND (reference sequence). This chain's CDR3 is CASSNQGSGANVLTF. In DNA, the CDR3 is TGTGCCAGTAGTAACCAGGGTTCTGGGGCCAACGTCCTGACTTTC.

V is TRBV19 and J is TRBJ2-3; TRBD2 aligns across 7 bases. The CDR3 sequence is 17 residues long. Per the germline V gene, CDR1 is LNHDA and CDR2 is SQIVND (reference sequence). V shed 2 bases, J shed 0 bases, and the junction held 8 bases outside the gene matches. The CDR3 loop reads CASSIISASGSTDTQYF. CDR3 sequence (DNA): TGTGCCAGTAGTATAATCTCCGCTAGCGGTAGCACAGATACGCAGTATTTT.

The chain is built from TRBV10-2 and TRBJ2-1, with 8 positions matching TRBD2. There are 17 residues in the CDR3. Unmatched junction bases numbered 8, after V lost 4 bases and J lost 0 bases. Germline CDR1 and CDR2: WSHSY and SAAADI. The CDR3 DNA is TGCGCCAGCAGTGGATCATTTAGCGGGGACTCCTACAATGAGCAGTTCTTC. As protein: CASSGSFSGDSYNEQFF.

The rearrangement joins TRBV7-2 to TRBJ2-7; the D gene could be TRBD1 or TRBD2 (5 bases each). V was trimmed by 7 bases and J by 7 bases, leaving 17 bases between them. This CDR3 has 13 amino acids. Looked up from germline, CDR1 is SGHTA and CDR2 is FQGNSA. The CDR3 region is CASKEGTMGEQYF. The CDR3 nucleotides are TGTGCCAGCAAAGAAGGGACGATGGGAGAGCAGTACTTC.

The V and J genes are TRBV30 and TRBJ2-2; D gene uncertain. The CDR3 contains 12 residues. Trimming removed 6 bases at V and 5 bases at J, with 10 bases between. Germline CDR1 is GTSNPN and CDR2 is SVGIG (reference sequence). CDR3 sequence reads: CACATATGELFF. In DNA form, the CDR3 reads TGTGCCTGTGCGACTGCGACCGGGGAGCTGTTTTTT. Variable domain in full (rest from reference TRBV30 and TRBJ2-2): SQTIHQWPATLVQPVGSPLSLECTVEGTSNPNLYWYRQAAGRGLQLLFYSVGIGQISSEVPQNLSASRPQDRQFILSSKKLLLSDSGFYLCACATATGELFFGEGSRLTVL.